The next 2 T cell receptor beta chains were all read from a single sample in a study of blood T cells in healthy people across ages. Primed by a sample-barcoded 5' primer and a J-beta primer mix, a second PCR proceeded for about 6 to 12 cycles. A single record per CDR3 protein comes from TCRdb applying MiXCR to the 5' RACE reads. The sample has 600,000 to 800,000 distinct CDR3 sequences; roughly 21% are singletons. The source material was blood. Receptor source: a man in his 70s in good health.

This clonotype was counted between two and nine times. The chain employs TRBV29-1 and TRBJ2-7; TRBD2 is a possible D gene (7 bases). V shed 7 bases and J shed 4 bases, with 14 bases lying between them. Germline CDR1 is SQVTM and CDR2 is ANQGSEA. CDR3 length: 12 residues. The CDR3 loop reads CSGGRGGYEQYF. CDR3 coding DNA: TGCAGCGGAGGCAGGGGAGGGTACGAGCAGTACTTC.

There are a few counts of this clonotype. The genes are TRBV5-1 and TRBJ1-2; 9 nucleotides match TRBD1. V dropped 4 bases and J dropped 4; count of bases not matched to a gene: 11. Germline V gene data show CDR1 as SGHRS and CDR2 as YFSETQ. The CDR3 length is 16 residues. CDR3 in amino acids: CASSLGPGQGVYGYTF. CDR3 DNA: TGCGCCAGCAGCCTGGGACCGGGACAGGGAGTCTATGGCTACACCTTC.